Below are 14 T cell receptor beta chains sequenced from a single sample in a study of blood T cell repertoires in COVID-19. The data were produced by immunoSEQ multiplex PCR, yet TCRdb's version contains in-frame clones alone and is incomplete. The data show fewer than 350,000 clones, 88% seen once. The material sequenced was PBMCs or T cells enriched from blood (not recorded which). The receptors shown here come from a woman aged 55 to 70 in a cohort exposed to, infected with or recovered from COVID-19 (not recorded which).

This chain connects TRBV10-1 to TRBJ2-1; 10 nucleotides agree with TRBD2. CDR3 length: 18 residues. Germline-derived CDR1 and CDR2 are WNHNN and SYGVQD (reference sequence). V shed 5 bases, J shed 2 bases, and the junction held 12 bases outside the gene matches. CDR3 in DNA: TGCGCCAGCAGTCCACCTCTAACTAGCGGGAACCCCTACAATGAGCAGTTCTTC. It encodes CASSPPLTSGNPYNEQFF.

CDR3 sequence reads: CASSLGLAGIFNEQFF. DNA for the CDR3: TGCGCCAGCAGCTTGGGACTAGCGGGAATATTCAATGAGCAGTTCTTC. The chain couples TRBV5-1 to TRBJ2-1, with 11 bases matching TRBD2. Germline CDR1 is SGHRS and CDR2 is YFSETQ. The CDR3 runs to 16 residues. Trimming took 0 bases from V and 6 from J; bases not matched to a gene: 5.

The chain is built from TRBV3-1 (or the pseudogene TRBV3-2) and TRBJ2-5; TRBD2 agrees at 8 bases. V gave up 5 bases and J gave up 7 bases; unmatched junction bases: 9. The germline V gene encodes CDR1 LGHDT and CDR2 YNNKEL (reference sequence). The length of the CDR3 is 14 residues. The CDR3 DNA sequence: TGTGCCAGCAGCTCCGGGACTAGGTGGGGGACCCAGTACTTC. It specifies CASSSGTRWGTQYF.

This chain joins TRBV6-2 or TRBV6-3 and TRBJ2-1; TRBD2 matches at 11 bases. Germline loops: CDR1 MNHEY, CDR2 SVGEGT. The CDR3 is 15 residues long. V lost 4 bases and J lost 7; bases outside the gene matches: 6. CDR3 protein: CASSLIGLAGNEQFF. CDR3 bases: TGTGCCAGCAGTTTGATAGGACTAGCGGGTAATGAGCAGTTCTTC.

V is TRBV4-2 and J is TRBJ2-5; possibly TRBD2 for D (5 bases). Germline CDR1 and CDR2: LGHNA and YNFKEQ. The V end was cut by 0 bases, the J end by 2 bases, with 13 bases between. CDR3 length: 16 amino acids. Here the CDR3 reads CASSQDYRGAQETQYF. CDR3 nucleotide sequence: TGTGCCAGCAGCCAAGATTATCGGGGAGCTCAAGAGACCCAGTACTTC.

This chain joins TRBV29-1 and TRBJ2-1; the match to TRBD2 covers 7 bases. CDR3 length: 15 residues. With V trimmed by 0 bases and J by 6 bases, 8 bases remained unmatched. CDR1 is SQVTM, CDR2 ANQGSEA, per germline. The CDR3 DNA is TGCAGCGTTGAAGAGGGGGGGTCCCGATTCAATGAGCAGTTCTTC. It encodes CSVEEGGSRFNEQFF.

CDR3 region: CASSGTPRDNYGYTF. CDR3 bases: TGTGCCAGCAGCGGGACTCCCCGCGACAACTATGGCTACACCTTC. The chain employs TRBV3-1 (or the pseudogene TRBV3-2) and TRBJ1-2; weak D call: TRBD1 (5 bases). Germline CDR1 is LGHDT and CDR2 is YNNKEL (reference sequence). The CDR3 sequence is 15 residues long. Trimming pared 5 bases from V and 2 bases from J, leaving 15 bases between.

This rearrangement joins TRBV18 to TRBJ2-1; TRBD2 agrees at 11 bases. The CDR3 length is 16 residues. The J segment lost 8 bases and the V segment lost 4 bases, leaving 10 bases of the junction unmatched. Germline CDR1 and CDR2: KGHSH and LQKENI. The CDR3 here is CASSRSGTSGLYEQFF. The CDR3 nucleotides read TGTGCCAGCTCACGATCCGGGACTAGCGGTTTGTATGAGCAGTTCTTC.

The table lists this clone with a few counts. The rearrangement uses TRBV7-6 and TRBJ1-3; D gene ambiguous. Germline V CDR1 and CDR2: SGHVS, FNYEAQ. The CDR3 extends over 14 amino acids. The V end was cut by 10 bases, the J end by 3 bases, with 16 bases between. The CDR3 nucleotides read TGTGCCATTCAGAGGAGGTTTGGTGGAAACACCATATATTTT. It encodes CAIQRRFGGNTIYF.

This clone was found a few times. V is TRBV19 and J is TRBJ1-3; D remains unclear. The CDR3 consists of 15 residues. The germline V gene encodes CDR1 LNHDA and CDR2 SQIVND (reference sequence). The V gene lost 4 bases and the J gene lost 2 bases, with 12 bases spanning the gap. CDR3 DNA sequence: TGTGCCAGTAGTACGGCGGGGAAGACTGGAAACACCATATATTTT. Translated: CASSTAGKTGNTIYF.

The chain carries TRBV6-2 or TRBV6-3 and TRBJ2-5; perhaps TRBD2 as D (6 bases). This CDR3 comprises 13 residues. Trimming removed 2 bases from V and 7 bases from J, with 11 bases in between. CDR1 and CDR2 (germline): MNHEY, SVGEGT. In DNA, the CDR3 is TGTGCCAGCAGTTACCGGGACTGGGGGACCCAGTACTTC. It is translated as CASSYRDWGTQYF.

The V and J genes are TRBV4-1 and TRBJ1-1; unclear D gene. Germline CDR1 is MGHRA and CDR2 is YSYEKL. The V and J ends lost 8 bases and 0 bases respectively, with 13 bases between them. The CDR3 has 14 residues. CDR3 DNA: TGCGCCAGCCGAGGAACGCTGCTGAACACTGAAGCTTTCTTT. Its translation: CASRGTLLNTEAFF.

V gene TRBV27 combines with J gene TRBJ2-1, with 13 positions matching TRBD2. The CDR3 length is 14 residues. Germline values: CDR1 MNHEY, CDR2 SMNVEV (reference sequence). Trimming cost V 5 bases and J 10 bases; bases outside gene matches: 5. The chain's CDR3 is CASSVSTSGREQFF. The CDR3 coding sequence is TGTGCCAGCAGTGTTTCGACTAGCGGGAGGGAGCAGTTCTTC.

J is TRBJ2-1 and V is TRBV7-6, with 7 bases aligning to TRBD2. The CDR3 contains 16 residues. Germline values: CDR1 SGHVS, CDR2 FNYEAQ. V lost 5 bases, J lost 4 bases, and 11 bases stayed unmatched. Here the CDR3 reads CASSPYGAGTYNEQFF. CDR3 nucleotide sequence: TGTGCCAGCAGCCCCTACGGAGCGGGGACTTACAATGAGCAGTTCTTC.